The source of this T cell receptor beta chain is a study of graft-versus-host responses after intestinal transplantation. Study details: Recipients had multivisceral, liver-intestinal, or isolated intestinal transplants. Each recipient received anti-thymocyte globulin induction, then tacrolimus and steroids for roughly 3 years. General observations from the study: Some GvH clones appeared in ileal mucosa or blood before recipient bone marrow. With peak circulating GvH clone levels came an association with early post-transplant HvG declines.

Clones were read by immunoSEQ multiplex PCR, and TCRdb kept only the in-frame ones, dropping some. The sample gives over 65,000 clones, around 93% of which show up once; about 8% is in the top ten. Germline V gene data show CDR1 as SEHNR and CDR2 as FQNEAQ (reference sequence). J was trimmed by 3 bases and V by 6 bases; bases with no gene match: 7. The CDR3 length is 14 residues. For this clone: Its antigen is as yet unknown.

The input for sequencing was unstimulated CD8+ T cells sorted from spleen or lymph node cells, taken before transplant. This TCR derives from a human donor who was the organ donor for an intestinal transplant. This chain joins TRBV7-9 and TRBJ1-1; 7 bases line up with TRBD1. CDR3 amino acids: CASSRKQGYTEAFF. The CDR3 DNA sequence: TGTGCCAGCAGTCGTAAACAGGGGTACACTGAAGCTTTCTTT.